This TCR beta chain was documented in a study of response to subunit inactivated influenza vaccine. Overall study findings and caveats: Authors proposed each seasonal influenza vaccination draws in few new T cells.

In TCRdb, the RT-PCR reads were re-called with MiXCR into one record per CDR3 protein. The sample consists of around 750,000 distinct CDR3 sequences, 20% to 25% of them appearing once. This clonotype has just a few counts. What it binds is unknown. Sequencing used PBMCs from blood, obtained roughly 5 days after vaccination. The receptor comes from a middle-aged man who received an inactivated influenza vaccine.

The CDR3 spells CASSPPGDRNNEQFF. Written as DNA, the CDR3 is TGTGCCAGCTCACCACCGGGGGATCGGAACAATGAGCAGTTCTTC. V usage is TRBV18 and J usage is TRBJ2-1; D tentatively reads TRBD1 or TRBD2 (5 bases each). The ends were cut back, 0 bases at V and 5 bases at J, with 11 bases in the middle. From germline, CDR1 is KGHSH and CDR2 LQKENI. CDR3 size: 15 residues.